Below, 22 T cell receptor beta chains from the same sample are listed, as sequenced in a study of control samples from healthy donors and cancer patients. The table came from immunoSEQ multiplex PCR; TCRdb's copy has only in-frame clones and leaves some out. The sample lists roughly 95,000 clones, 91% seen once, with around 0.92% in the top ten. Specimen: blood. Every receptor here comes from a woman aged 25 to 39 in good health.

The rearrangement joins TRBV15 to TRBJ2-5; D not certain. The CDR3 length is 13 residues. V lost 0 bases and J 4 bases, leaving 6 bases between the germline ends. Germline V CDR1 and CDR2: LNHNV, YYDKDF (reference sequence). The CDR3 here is CATSRDPRETQYF. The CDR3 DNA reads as TGTGCCACCAGCAGAGATCCGCGAGAGACCCAGTACTTC.

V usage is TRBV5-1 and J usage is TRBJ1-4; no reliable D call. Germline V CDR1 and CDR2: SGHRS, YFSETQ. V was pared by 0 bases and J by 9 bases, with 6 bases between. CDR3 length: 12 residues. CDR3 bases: TGCGCCAGCAGCTTGGACCAAAAAAAACTGTTTTTT. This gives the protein CASSLDQKKLFF.

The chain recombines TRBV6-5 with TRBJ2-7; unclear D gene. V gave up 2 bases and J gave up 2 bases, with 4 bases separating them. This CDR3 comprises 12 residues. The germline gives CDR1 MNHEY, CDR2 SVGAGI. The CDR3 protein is CASSYGPYEQYF. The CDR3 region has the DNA TGTGCCAGCAGTTACGGGCCCTACGAGCAGTACTTC.

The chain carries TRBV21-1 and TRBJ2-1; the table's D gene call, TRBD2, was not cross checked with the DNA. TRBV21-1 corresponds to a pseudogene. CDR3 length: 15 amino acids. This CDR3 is CASSKAARDIDEQFF. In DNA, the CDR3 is TGTGCCAGCAGCAAAGCGGCTAGAGATATAGATGAGCAGTTCTTC.

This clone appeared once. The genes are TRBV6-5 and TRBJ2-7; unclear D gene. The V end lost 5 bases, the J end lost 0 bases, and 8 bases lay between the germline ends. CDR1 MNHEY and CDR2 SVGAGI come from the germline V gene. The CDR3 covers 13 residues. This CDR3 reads CASSHDPSYEQYF. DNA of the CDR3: TGTGCCAGCAGTCATGACCCCTCCTACGAGCAGTACTTC.

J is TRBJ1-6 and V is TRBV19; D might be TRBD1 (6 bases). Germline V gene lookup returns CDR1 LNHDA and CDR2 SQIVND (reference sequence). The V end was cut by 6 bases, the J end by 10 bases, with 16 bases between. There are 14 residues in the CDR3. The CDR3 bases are TGTGCCAGTAGCCTTACAGGGTTTTACTCACCCCTCCACTTT. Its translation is CASSLTGFYSPLHF.

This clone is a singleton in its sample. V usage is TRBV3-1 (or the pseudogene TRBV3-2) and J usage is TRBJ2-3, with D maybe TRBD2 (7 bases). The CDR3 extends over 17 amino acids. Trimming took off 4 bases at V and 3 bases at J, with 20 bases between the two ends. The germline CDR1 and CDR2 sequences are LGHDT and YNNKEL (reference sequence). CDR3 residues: CASSPSRGGRETDTQYF. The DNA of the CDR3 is TGTGCCAGCAGCCCCAGTAGAGGGGGGCGGGAGACAGATACGCAGTATTTT.

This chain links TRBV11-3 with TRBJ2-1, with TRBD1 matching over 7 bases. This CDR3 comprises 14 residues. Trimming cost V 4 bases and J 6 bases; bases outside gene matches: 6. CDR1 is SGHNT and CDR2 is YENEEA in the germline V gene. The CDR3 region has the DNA TGTGCCAGCAGCTCGACAGGGCTCAGCAATGAGCAGTTCTTC. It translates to CASSSTGLSNEQFF.

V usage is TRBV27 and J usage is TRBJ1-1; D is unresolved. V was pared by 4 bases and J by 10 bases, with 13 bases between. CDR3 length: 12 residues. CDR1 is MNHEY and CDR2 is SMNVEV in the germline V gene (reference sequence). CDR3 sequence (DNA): TGTGCCAGCAGTTCCCGGGTGTACGGAGCTTTCTTT. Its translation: CASSSRVYGAFF.

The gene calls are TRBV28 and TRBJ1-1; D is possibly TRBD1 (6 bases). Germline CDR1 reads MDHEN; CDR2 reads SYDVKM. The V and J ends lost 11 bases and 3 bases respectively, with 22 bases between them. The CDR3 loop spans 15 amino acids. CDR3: CAHRDINSRHTEAFF. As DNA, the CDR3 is TGTGCCCACCGGGACATCAACTCCCGCCACACTGAAGCTTTCTTT.

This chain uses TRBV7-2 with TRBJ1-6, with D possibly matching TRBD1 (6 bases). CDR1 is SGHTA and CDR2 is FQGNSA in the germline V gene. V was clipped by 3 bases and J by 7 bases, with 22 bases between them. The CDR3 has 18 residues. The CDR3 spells CASSLRTSPRGLNSPLHF. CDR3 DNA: TGTGCCAGCAGCTTGAGGACCTCACCCCGGGGGCTGAATTCACCCCTCCACTTT.

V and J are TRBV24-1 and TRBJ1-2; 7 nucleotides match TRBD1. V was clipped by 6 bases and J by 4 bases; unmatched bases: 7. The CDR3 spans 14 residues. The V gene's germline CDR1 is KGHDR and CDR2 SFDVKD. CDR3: CATSQPDRAYGYTF. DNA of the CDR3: TGTGCCACCAGTCAACCCGACAGGGCCTATGGCTACACCTTC.

The DNA for the CDR3 is TGTGCCAGCAGCTTTACCGTATCGTTGAAGGAGCAGTACTTC. This encodes CASSFTVSLKEQYF. The V and J genes are TRBV5-8 and TRBJ2-7; D unclear. The CDR3 consists of 14 residues. Trimming removed 2 bases at V and 7 bases at J, with 16 bases between. Per the germline V gene, CDR1 is SGHTS and CDR2 is YDEGEE.

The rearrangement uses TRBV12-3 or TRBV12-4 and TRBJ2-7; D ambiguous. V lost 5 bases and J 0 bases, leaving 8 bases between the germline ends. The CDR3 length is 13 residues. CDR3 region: CASSQTISYEQYF. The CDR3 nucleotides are TGTGCCAGCAGTCAGACGATCTCCTACGAGCAGTACTTC.

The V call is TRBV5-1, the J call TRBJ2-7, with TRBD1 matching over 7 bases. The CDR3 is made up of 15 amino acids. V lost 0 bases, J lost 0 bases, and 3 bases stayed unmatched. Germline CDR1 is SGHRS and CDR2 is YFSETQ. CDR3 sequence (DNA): TGCGCCAGCAGCTTGGTGACAGGGAGCTCCTACGAGCAGTACTTC. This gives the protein CASSLVTGSSYEQYF.

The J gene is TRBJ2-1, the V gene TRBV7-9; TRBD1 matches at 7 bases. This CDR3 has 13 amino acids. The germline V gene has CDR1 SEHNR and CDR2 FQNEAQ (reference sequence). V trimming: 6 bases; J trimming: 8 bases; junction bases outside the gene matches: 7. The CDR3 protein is CASSSTGDHEQFF. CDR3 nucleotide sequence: TGTGCCAGCAGTTCTACAGGGGACCATGAGCAGTTCTTC.

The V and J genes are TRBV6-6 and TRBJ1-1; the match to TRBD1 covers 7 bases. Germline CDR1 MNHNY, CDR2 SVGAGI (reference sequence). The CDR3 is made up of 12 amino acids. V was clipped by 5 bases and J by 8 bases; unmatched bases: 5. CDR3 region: CASSMGQQEAFF. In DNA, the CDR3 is TGTGCCAGCAGTATGGGACAGCAGGAAGCTTTCTTT.

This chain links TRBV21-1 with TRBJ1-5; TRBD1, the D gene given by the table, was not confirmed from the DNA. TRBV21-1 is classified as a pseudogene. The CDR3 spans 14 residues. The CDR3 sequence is CASRPGYSNQPQHF. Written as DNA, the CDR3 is TGTGCCAGCAGGCCAGGTTATAGCAATCAGCCCCAGCATTTT.

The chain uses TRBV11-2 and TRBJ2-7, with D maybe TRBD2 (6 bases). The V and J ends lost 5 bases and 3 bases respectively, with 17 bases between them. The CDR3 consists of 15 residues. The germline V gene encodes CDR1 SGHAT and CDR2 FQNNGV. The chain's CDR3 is CASSPVRGTLYEQYF. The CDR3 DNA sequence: TGTGCCAGCAGCCCAGTACGGGGGACCCTCTACGAGCAGTACTTC.

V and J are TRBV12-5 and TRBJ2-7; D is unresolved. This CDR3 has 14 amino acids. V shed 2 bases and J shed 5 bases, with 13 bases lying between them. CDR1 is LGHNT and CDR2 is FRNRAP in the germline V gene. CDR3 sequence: CASGLREVPHEQYF. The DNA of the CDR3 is TGTGCTAGTGGTTTGAGGGAAGTTCCCCACGAGCAGTACTTC.

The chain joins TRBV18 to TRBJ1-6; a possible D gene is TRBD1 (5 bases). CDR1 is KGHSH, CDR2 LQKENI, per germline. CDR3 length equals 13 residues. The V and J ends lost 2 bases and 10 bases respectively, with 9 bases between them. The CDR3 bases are TGTGCCAGCTCACCAATGGGGGAATCACCCCTCCACTTT. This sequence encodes CASSPMGESPLHF.

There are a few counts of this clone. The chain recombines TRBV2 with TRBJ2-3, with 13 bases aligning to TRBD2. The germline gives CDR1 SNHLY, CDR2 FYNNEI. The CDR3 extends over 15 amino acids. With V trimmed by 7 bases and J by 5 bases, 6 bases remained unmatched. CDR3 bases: TGTGCCAGCACTGGACTAGCGGGAGTCGAAGATACGCAGTATTTT. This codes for CASTGLAGVEDTQYF.